This TCR beta chain was profiled in a study of blood T cells in healthy people across ages. The second PCR ran roughly 6 to 11 cycles with a sample-barcoded 5' primer and J-beta primers. Using its own MiXCR run on the 5' RACE reads, TCRdb lists one record per CDR3 protein. The table has over 600,000 distinct CDR3 sequences, more than 55% seen once. This clonotype was seen a few times. The CDR3 loop spans 13 amino acids. V trimming: 6 bases; J trimming: 4 bases; junction bases outside the gene matches: 8. The germline gives CDR1 DFQATT, CDR2 SNEGSKA (reference sequence). The rearrangement links TRBV20-1 to TRBJ2-5; 7 nucleotides agree with TRBD2. The sequencing input was blood. This clonotype was obtained from a man aged 40-50 years in good health. The CDR3 here is CSAGRGSGETQYF. The CDR3 coding sequence is TGCAGTGCCGGGCGGGGGTCCGGAGAGACCCAGTACTTC.